Below, 4 T cell receptor beta chains from the same sample are listed, as sequenced in a study of cytomegalovirus exposure and HLA in healthy donors (dated by TCRdb to the late 2010s). Library construction relied on the immunoSEQ multiplex PCR assay. For the multiplex PCR, a mixture combining 60 forward primers for TCR Vbeta segments and 13 reverse primers for TCR Jbeta segments was used. TCRdb took over this immuneACCESS table, retaining in-frame rearrangements with V and J assigned. Such tables are incomplete; in checked studies, under half of the missing clones stem from an unresolved V gene, and the remainder is unexplained. This sample's table contains about 75,000 clones. The top ten constitute about 4.1% of the sample. The sample taken for sequencing was PBMCs. The origin of the receptors is a man between 18 and 35 years old in good health and CMV-seropositive.

The chain combines TRBV30 with TRBJ1-1; D may be TRBD1 (5 bases). The length of the CDR3 is 11 residues. The germline V gene encodes CDR1 GTSNPN and CDR2 SVGIG (reference sequence). V lost 7 bases and J lost 3, with 9 bases in between. The CDR3 here is CASRGDTEAFF. The CDR3 bases are TGTGCCTCACGGGGGGACACTGAAGCTTTCTTT.

In nucleotides, the CDR3 is TGTGCCAGCAGTCCCCTCGTGGACAGGGGGAGATACGAGCAGTACTTC. Its translation is CASSPLVDRGRYEQYF. The chain couples TRBV28 to TRBJ2-7, with 10 bases aligning to TRBD1. The CDR3 loop spans 16 amino acids. CDR1 MDHEN and CDR2 SYDVKM come from the germline V gene. Trimming at V came to 5 bases and at J to 4 bases, leaving 11 bases not matched to a gene.

The rearrangement links TRBV4-2 to TRBJ2-7, with D perhaps matching TRBD2 (5 bases). Trimming left V 4 bases short and J 3 bases short, with 16 bases between. The CDR3 sequence is 15 residues long. Per the germline V gene, CDR1 is LGHNA and CDR2 is YNFKEQ. CDR3 nucleotides: TGTGCCAGCAGCCGGGAAGTCTCCGGGAACTACGAGCAGTACTTC. Protein sequence: CASSREVSGNYEQYF.

The rearrangement joins TRBV7-8 to TRBJ2-3; 9 bases map to TRBD2. Germline V gene lookup returns CDR1 SGHVS and CDR2 FQNEAQ. V lost 1 base, J lost 4 bases, and 9 bases stayed unmatched. This CDR3 is 17 amino acids long. This CDR3 reads CASSLGRGGRAPDTQYF. In nucleotides, the CDR3 is TGTGCCAGCAGCTTAGGACGAGGCGGGAGGGCCCCAGATACGCAGTATTTT.